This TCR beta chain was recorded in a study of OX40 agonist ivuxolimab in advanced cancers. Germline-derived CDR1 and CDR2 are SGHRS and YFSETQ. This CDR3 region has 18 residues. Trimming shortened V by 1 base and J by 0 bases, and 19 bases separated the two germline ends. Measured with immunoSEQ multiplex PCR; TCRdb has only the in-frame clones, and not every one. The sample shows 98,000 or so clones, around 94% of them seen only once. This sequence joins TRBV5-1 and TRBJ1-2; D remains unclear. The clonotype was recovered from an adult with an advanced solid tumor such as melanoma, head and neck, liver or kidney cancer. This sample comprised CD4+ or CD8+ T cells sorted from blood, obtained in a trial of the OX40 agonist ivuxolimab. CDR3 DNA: TGCGCCAGCAGCTTGCCCCTTCTCTTCAGTTCAGCTAACTATGGCTACACCTTC. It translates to CASSLPLLFSSANYGYTF. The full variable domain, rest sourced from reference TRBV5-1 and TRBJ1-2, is KAGVTQTPRYLIKTRGQQVTLSCSPISGHRSVSWYQQTPGQGLQFLFEYFSETQRNKGNFPGRFSGRQFSNSRSEMNVSTLELGDSALYLCASSLPLLFSSANYGYTFGSGTRLTVV.